Below, one T cell receptor (beta chain) is given with its context. Its antigen is currently unknown. The sample comes from a study of circulating and synovial CD4+ cells in juvenile arthritis. Donors were patients with active juvenile idiopathic arthritis. Profiled with immunoSEQ multiplex PCR; TCRdb holds only in-frame clones, not every one. Here the sample spans fewer than 35,000 clones, about 95% being singletons. Overall study findings and caveats: CPL and bulk CD4 samples differed at least tenfold in T cell genomes. Circulating pathogenic-like lymphocytes shared a substantially higher fraction of CDR3 sequences with synovium than bulk blood. The pathogenic-like versus bulk T cell difference escaped Vbeta family analysis.

CDR1 and CDR2 from the germline V gene are MNHEY and SVGAGI. The ends were cut back, 0 bases at V and 3 bases at J, with 5 bases in the middle. The CDR3 runs 14 residues. This sequence joins TRBV6-5 and TRBJ1-4, with D unresolved. The source material was CD4+ T cells from blood. This TCR derives from a human donor with juvenile idiopathic arthritis. The chain's CDR3 is CASSYSRANEKLFF. CDR3 bases: TGTGCCAGCAGTTACTCCCGAGCTAATGAAAAACTGTTTTTT.